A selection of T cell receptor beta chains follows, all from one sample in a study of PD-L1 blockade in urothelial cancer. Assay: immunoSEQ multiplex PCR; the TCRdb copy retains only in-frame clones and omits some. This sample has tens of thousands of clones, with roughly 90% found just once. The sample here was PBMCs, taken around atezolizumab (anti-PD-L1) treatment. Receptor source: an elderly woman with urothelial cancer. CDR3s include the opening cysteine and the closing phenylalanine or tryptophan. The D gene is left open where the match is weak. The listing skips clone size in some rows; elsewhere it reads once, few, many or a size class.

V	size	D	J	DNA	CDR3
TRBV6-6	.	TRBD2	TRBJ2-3	TGTGCCAGCAGGAAGCGGGAGAGCACAGATACGCAGTATTTT	CASRKRESTDTQYF
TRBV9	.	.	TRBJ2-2	TGTGCCAGCAGCGTAGCTACGAGCGGCGGGGAGCTGTTTTTT	CASSVATSGGELFF
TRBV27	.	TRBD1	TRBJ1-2	TGTGCCAGCAGGGGACAGGGCCTATATGGCTACACCTTC	CASRGQGLYGYTF
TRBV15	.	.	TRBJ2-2	TGTGCCACCGCGACTAGTTATACCGGGGAGCTGTTTTTT	CATATSYTGELFF
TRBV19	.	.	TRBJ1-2	TGTGCCAGTAGGGAGGGAATGGGACCCTTCTATGGCTACACCTTC	CASREGMGPFYGYTF
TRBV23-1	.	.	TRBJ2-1	TGCGCCAGCAGTCGGCCGCTTAACAATGAGCAGTTCTTC	CASSRPLNNEQFF
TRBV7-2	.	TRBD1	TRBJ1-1	TGTGCCAGCAGCTTATCACCTAGACAGGGTAAGGGAATGAACACTGAAGCTTTCTTT	CASSLSPRQGKGMNTEAFF
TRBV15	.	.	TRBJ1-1	TGTGCCACCAGCAGAGGGGGACACCAAAGGGTGACTGAAGCTTTCTTT	CATSRGGHQRVTEAFF
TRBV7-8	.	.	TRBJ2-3	TGTGCCAGCAGCCCCGGGGGTGGAACAGATACGCAGTATTTT	CASSPGGGTDTQYF
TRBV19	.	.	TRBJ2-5	TGTGCCAGTAGTTTCAGCAGGGGCGGGCGAGAGACCCAGTACTTC	CASSFSRGGRETQYF
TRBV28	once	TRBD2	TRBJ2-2	TGTGCCAGCAGTAATCCCGGGACTAGCGGAACCGGGGAGCTGTTTTTT	CASSNPGTSGTGELFF
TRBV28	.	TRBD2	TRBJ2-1	TGTGCCAGCAGGGCCGGCGGTAGCGGGAGGAATGAGCAGTTCTTC	CASRAGGSGRNEQFF
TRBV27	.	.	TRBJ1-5	TGTGCCAGCAGTCGGACAGTCAATCAGCCCCAGCATTTT	CASSRTVNQPQHF
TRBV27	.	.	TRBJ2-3	TGTGCCAGCAGTTTATCGGGCACAGGGTGGGGTTGGAGCACAGATACGCAGTATTTT	CASSLSGTGWGWSTDTQYF
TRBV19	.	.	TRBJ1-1	TGTGCCAGTAGTAGGAGGATGAACACTGAAGCTTTCTTT	CASSRRMNTEAFF
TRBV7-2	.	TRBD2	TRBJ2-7	TGTGCCAGCAGCCCCTATAGCGGGAGGGTTGGATATGACGAGCAGTACTTC	CASSPYSGRVGYDEQYF
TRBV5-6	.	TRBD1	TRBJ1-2	TGTGCCAGCAGCTTAGGACAGGCTGTTTATGGCTACACCTTC	CASSLGQAVYGYTF
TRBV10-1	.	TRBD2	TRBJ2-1	TGCGCCAGCAGTCCAGCGGGGTACAATGAGCAGTTCTTC	CASSPAGYNEQFF
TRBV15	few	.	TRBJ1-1	TGTGCCACCAGCGGTGAGGAGGTGGACACTGAAGCTTTCTTT	CATSGEEVDTEAFF
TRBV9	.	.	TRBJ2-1	TGTGCCAGCAGCGCCGCAGGGGCCACCTACAATGAGCAGTTCTTC	CASSAAGATYNEQFF
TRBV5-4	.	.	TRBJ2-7	TGTGCCAGCAGCTTGGAGGTCCCGGGCGAGCAGTACTTC	CASSLEVPGEQYF
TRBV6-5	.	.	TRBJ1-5	TGTGCCAGCAGCCCAGCGGGGGGGCTGGGTCAGCCCCAGCATTTT	CASSPAGGLGQPQHF
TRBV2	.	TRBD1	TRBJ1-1	TGTGCCAGCAGACAGGGGTCGGCTGAAGCTTTCTTT	CASRQGSAEAFF
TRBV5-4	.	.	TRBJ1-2	TGTGCCAGCAGCTTGATCCCGGGGGATGGCTACACCTTC	CASSLIPGDGYTF
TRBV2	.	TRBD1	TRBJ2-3	TGTGCCAGCAGGCAGGGGGCTAGCACAGATACGCAGTATTTT	CASRQGASTDTQYF
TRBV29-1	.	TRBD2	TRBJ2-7	TGCAGCGTTGGGATAATTGGGCTAGCGGGAGGGGTCTACGAGCAGTACTTC	CSVGIIGLAGGVYEQYF
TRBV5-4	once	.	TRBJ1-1	TGTGCCAGCAGCTTGGAGGCGGGTGAAGCTTTCTTT	CASSLEAGEAFF
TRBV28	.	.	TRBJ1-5	TGTGCCAGCAGCCTGGAACGGGGGAGGAGGAATCAGCCCCAGCATTTT	CASSLERGRRNQPQHF
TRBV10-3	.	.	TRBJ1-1	TGTGCCATCAGTGCTACTAACACTGAAGCTTTCTTT	CAISATNTEAFF
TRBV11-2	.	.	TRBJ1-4	TGTGCCAGCAGCTTATCCAGGGGTGAAAAACTGTTTTTT	CASSLSRGEKLFF
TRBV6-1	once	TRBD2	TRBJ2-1	TGTGCCAGCAGTGTACTAGCGGGAGTTTCGTCGTCGGTATATGAGCAGTTCTTC	CASSVLAGVSSSVYEQFF
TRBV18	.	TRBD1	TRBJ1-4	TGTGCCAGCTCACCGGGACAGGGTAATGAAAAACTGTTTTTT	CASSPGQGNEKLFF
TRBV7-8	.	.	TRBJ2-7	TGTGCCAGCAGCTCCAACTCCTACGAGCAGTACTTC	CASSSNSYEQYF
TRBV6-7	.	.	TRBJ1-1	TGTGCCAGCACTACCGGGGAGGGCCCTACGACGAACGAAGCTTTCTTT	CASTTGEGPTTNEAFF
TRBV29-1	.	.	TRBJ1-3	TGCAGCGTTGGAGGCTCGGGAAACACCATATATTTT	CSVGGSGNTIYF
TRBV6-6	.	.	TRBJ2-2	TGTGCCAGCAGTTCAGGGGCGGGGGAGCTGTTTTTT	CASSSGAGELFF
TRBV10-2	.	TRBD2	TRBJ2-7	TGCGCCAGCAGTGAGCCCCCGGGGGGGGCCTACGAGCAGTACTTC	CASSEPPGGAYEQYF
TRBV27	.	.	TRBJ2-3	TGTGCCAGCAGTTTATCGTACGGGAGTGGGGCTGATACGCAGTATTTT	CASSLSYGSGADTQYF
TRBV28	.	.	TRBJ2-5	TGTGCCAGCAGAATAGGACAAGGCTTAGAGACCCAGTACTTC	CASRIGQGLETQYF
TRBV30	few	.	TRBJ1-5	TGTGCCTGGAGTGTAGGGACGGGACACAATCAGCCCCAGCATTTT	CAWSVGTGHNQPQHF
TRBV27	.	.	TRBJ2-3	TGTGCCAGCAGTTCCTATCTCACAGATACGCAGTATTTT	CASSSYLTDTQYF
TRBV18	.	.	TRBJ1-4	TGTGCCAGCTCACCTTCCGGGTTACTCAATGAAAAACTGTTTTTT	CASSPSGLLNEKLFF
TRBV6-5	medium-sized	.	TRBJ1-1	TGTGCCAGCAGCCCGTACACAGCGAACACTGAAGCTTTCTTT	CASSPYTANTEAFF
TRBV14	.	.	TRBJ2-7	TGTGCCAGCAGCCAAGAGCTCAGGGAATCGGGCTACGAGCAGTACTTC	CASSQELRESGYEQYF
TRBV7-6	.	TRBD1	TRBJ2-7	TGTGCCAGCAGCTTAGGGGACAGTTCCTACGAGCAGTACTTC	CASSLGDSSYEQYF
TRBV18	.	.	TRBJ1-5	TGTGCCAGCTCACCAAACCGGAGCAATCAGCCCCAGCATTTT	CASSPNRSNQPQHF
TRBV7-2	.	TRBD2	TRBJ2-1	TGTGCCAGCAGCGCAACCGGGACTAGCGTCGACAATGAGCAGTTCTTC	CASSATGTSVDNEQFF
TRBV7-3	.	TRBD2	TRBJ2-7	TGTGCCAGCAGTCTGGGGGGGACCTCCTACGAGCAGTACTTC	CASSLGGTSYEQYF
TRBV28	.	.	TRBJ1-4	TGTGCCAGCAGTTCCCACAGTCCAGGAAATGAAAAACTGTTTTTT	CASSSHSPGNEKLFF
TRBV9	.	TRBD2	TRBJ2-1	TGTGCCAGCAGCGTGGGGACTAGCGCGAACAATGAGCAGTTCTTC	CASSVGTSANNEQFF
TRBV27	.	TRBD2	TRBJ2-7	TGTGCCAGCAGTTTACTAGCGGGATCATACGAGCAGTACTTC	CASSLLAGSYEQYF
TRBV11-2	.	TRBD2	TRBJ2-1	TGTGCCAGCAGCCCCCCCGGGGGGTACTTTGAGCAGTTCTTC	CASSPPGGYFEQFF
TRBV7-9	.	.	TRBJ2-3	TGTGCCAGCCCCCCCCCTCGGGAAGATACGCAGTATTTT	CASPPPREDTQYF
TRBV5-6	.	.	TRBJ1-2	TGTGCCAGCAGCTTACAGGCCCCCGGCTATGGCTACACCTTC	CASSLQAPGYGYTF
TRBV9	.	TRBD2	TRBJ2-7	TGTGCCAGCAGCCCCCGGGACTATTCCTACGAGCAGTACTTC	CASSPRDYSYEQYF
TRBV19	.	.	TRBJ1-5	TGTGCCGGAGGGAGCAGGGTCAATCAGCCCCAGCATTTT	CAGGSRVNQPQHF
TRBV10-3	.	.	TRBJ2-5	TGTGCCATCCGAGGTCAAGAGACCCAGTACTTC	CAIRGQETQYF
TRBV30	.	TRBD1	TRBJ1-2	TGTGCCTGGAGTTTCCCGGGACAGGAGTACTATGGCTACACCTTC	CAWSFPGQEYYGYTF
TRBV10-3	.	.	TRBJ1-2	TGTGCCATCCTGGGCCTTGCCGATAACTATGGCTACACCTTC	CAILGLADNYGYTF
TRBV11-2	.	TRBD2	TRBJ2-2	TGTGCCAGCAGCCCCCTTGGACTAGCGCGCGACACCGGGGAGCTGTTTTTT	CASSPLGLARDTGELFF